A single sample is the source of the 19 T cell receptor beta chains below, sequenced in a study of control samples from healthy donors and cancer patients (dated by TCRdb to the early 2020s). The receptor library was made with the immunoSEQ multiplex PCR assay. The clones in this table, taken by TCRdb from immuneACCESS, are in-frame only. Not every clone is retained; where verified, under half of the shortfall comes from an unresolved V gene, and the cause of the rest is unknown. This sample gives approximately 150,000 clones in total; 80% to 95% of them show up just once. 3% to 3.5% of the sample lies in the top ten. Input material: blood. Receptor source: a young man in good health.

DNA of the CDR3: TGTGCCTGGCTAATGTCAGGGACAGGGCTCTCCTACAATGAGCAGTTCTTC. This gives the protein CAWLMSGTGLSYNEQFF. The rearrangement joins TRBV30 to TRBJ2-1; 9 nucleotides align to TRBD1. V was pared by 5 bases and J by 0 bases, with 11 bases of the junction left unmatched. The CDR3 sequence is 17 residues long. The germline CDR1 and CDR2 sequences are GTSNPN and SVGIG (reference sequence).

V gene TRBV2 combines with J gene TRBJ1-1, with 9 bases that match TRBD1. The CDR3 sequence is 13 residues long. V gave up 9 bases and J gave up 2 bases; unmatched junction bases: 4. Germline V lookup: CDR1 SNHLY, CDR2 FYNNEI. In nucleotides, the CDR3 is TGTGCCAGAACAGGGGGCATTAACACTGAAGCTTTCTTT. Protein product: CARTGGINTEAFF.

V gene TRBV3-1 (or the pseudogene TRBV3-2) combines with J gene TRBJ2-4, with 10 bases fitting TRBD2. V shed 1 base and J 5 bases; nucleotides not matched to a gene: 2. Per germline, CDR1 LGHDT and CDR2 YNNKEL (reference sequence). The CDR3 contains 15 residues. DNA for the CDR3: TGTGCCAGCAGCCAAGTAGCGGGGGGCGAAAACATTCAGTACTTC. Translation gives CASSQVAGGENIQYF.

For the CDR3, the DNA is TGTGCCAGCAGCGAGACTTGGACGGACGCTAACTATGGCTACACCTTC. This codes for CASSETWTDANYGYTF. J is TRBJ1-2 and V is TRBV9; D call uncertain. Trimming left V 3 bases short and J 0 bases short, with 15 bases between. The CDR3 covers 16 residues. Germline V CDR1 and CDR2: SGDLS, YYNGEE. The whole variable domain, remainder taken from reference TRBV9 and TRBJ1-2, is DSGVTQTPKHLITATGQRVTLRCSPRSGDLSVYWYQQSLDQGLQFLIQYYNGEERAKGNILERFSAQQFPDLHSELNLSSLELGDSALYFCASSETWTDANYGYTFGSGTRLTVV.

The CDR3 here is CVGNGGNTEAFF. The CDR3, as DNA: TGTGTTGGGAATGGTGGGAACACTGAAGCTTTCTTT. V and J are TRBV30 and TRBJ1-1; the D is unclear. The CDR3 length is 12 residues. CDR1 is GTSNPN and CDR2 is SVGIG in the germline V gene (reference sequence).

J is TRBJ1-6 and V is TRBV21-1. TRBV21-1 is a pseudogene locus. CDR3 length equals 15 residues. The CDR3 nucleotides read TGTGCCAGCAGCGGGGGAAGCCCCCGTAATTCACCCCTCCACTTT. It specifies CASSGGSPRNSPLHF.

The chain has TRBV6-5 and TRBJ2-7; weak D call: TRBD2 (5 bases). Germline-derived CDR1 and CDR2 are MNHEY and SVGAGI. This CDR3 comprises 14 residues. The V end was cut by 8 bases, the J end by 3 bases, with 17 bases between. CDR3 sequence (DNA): TGTGCCAGCTCAGACGGGAATTTCGGCTACGAGCAGTACTTC. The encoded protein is CASSDGNFGYEQYF.

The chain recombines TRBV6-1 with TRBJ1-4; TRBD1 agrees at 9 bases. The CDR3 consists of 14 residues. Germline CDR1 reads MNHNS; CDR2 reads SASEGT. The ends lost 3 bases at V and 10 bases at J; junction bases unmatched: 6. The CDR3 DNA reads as TGTGCCAGCAGTGATGGACAGGGGTATGGAAAACTGTTTTTT. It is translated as CASSDGQGYGKLFF.

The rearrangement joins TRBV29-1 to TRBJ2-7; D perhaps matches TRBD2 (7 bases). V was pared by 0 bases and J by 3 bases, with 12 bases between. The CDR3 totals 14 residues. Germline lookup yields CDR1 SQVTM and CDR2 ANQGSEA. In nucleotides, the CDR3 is TGCAGCGTTGAAGATGGTAGGGGGGGCTACGAGCAGTACTTC. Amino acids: CSVEDGRGGYEQYF.

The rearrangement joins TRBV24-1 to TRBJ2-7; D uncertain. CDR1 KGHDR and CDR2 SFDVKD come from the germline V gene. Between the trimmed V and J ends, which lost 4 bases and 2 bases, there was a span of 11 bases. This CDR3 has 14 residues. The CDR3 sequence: CATSEVNSPYEQYF. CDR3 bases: TGTGCCACCAGTGAAGTCAACAGCCCCTACGAGCAGTACTTC.

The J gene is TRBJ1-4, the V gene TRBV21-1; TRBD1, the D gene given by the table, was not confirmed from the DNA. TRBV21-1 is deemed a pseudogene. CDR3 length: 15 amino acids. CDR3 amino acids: CASSSRDRVNEKLFF. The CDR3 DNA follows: TGTGCCAGCAGCAGCCGGGACAGGGTGAATGAAAAACTGTTTTTT.

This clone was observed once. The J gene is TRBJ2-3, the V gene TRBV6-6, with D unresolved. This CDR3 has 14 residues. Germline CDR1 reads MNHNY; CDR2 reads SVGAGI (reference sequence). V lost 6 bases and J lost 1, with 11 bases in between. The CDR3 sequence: CASSTTARTDTQYF. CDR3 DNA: TGTGCCAGCAGCACTACCGCCCGCACAGATACGCAGTATTTT.

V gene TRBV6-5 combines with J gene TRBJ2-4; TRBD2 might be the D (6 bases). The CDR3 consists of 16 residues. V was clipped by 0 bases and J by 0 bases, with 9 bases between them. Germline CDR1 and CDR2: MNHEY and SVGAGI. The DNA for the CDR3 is TGTGCCAGCAGTTACTCCCTAGCGCTAGCCAAAAACATTCAGTACTTC. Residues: CASSYSLALAKNIQYF.

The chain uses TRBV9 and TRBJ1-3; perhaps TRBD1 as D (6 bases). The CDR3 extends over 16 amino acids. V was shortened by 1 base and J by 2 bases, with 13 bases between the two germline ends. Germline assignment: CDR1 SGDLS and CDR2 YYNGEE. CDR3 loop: CASSVKTGTTGNTIYF. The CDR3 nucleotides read TGTGCCAGCAGCGTAAAAACAGGGACAACTGGAAACACCATATATTTT.

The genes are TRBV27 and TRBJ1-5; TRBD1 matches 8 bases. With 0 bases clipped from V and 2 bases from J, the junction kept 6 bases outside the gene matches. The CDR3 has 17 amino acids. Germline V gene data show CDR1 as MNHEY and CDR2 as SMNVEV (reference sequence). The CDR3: CASSLSMSGGGNQPQHF. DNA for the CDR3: TGTGCCAGCAGTTTATCGATGTCAGGGGGCGGCAATCAGCCCCAGCATTTT.

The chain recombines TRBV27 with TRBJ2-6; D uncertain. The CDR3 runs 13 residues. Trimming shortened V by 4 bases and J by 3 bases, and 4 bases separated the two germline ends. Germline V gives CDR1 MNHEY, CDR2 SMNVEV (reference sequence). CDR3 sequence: CASSYGGANVLTF. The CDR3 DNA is TGTGCCAGCAGTTACGGTGGGGCCAACGTCCTGACTTTC.

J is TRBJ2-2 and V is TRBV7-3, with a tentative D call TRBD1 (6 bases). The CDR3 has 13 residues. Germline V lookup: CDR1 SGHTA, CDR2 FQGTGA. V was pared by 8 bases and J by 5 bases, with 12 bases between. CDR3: CASPLGATGELFF. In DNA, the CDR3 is TGTGCCAGCCCCCTGGGGGCGACCGGGGAGCTGTTTTTT.

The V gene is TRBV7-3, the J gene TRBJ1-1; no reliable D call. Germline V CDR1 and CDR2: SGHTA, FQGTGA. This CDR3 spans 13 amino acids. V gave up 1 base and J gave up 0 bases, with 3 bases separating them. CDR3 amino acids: CASSLSMNTEAFF. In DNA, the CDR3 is TGTGCCAGCAGCTTAAGTATGAACACTGAAGCTTTCTTT. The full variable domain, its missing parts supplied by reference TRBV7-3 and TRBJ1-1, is GAGVSQTPSNKVTEKGKYVELRCDPISGHTALYWYRQSLGQGPEFLIYFQGTGAADDSGLPNDRFFAVRPEGSVSTLKIQRTERGDSAVYLCASSLSMNTEAFFGQGTRLTVV.

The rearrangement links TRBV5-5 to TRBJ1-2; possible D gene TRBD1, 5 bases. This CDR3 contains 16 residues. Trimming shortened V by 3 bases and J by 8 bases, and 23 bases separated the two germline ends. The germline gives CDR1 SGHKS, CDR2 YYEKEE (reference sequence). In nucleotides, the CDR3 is TGTGCCAGCAGCTCGCATAGGGACGGCATCTATGGCGGCTACACCTTC. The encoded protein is CASSSHRDGIYGGYTF.